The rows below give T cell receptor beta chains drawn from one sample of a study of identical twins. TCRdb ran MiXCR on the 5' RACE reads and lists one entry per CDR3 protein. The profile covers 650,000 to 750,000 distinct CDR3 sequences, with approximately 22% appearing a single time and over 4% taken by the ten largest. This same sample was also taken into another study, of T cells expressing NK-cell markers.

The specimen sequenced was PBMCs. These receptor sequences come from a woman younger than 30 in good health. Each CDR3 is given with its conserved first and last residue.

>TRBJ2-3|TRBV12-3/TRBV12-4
CASSFRLAGSTDTQYF
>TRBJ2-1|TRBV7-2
CASSLSAPNYNEQFF
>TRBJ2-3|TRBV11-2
CANGEASTDTQYF
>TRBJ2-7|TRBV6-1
CASGTGGSSYEQYF
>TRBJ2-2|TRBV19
CASTSIGAANTGELFF
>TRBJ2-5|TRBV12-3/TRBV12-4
CASTLAGTETQYF
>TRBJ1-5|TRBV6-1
CASSPGTGEGDNQPQHF
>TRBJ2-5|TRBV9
CASSPRPIETQYF
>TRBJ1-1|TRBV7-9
CASSSSSRGAFF
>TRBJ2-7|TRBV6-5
CASSYSRNEQYF
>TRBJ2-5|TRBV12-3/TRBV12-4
CASRTGTRMKTQYF
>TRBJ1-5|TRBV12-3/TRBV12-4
CASSRGEPNQPQHF
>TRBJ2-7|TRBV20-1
CSAKSPSPMNEQYF
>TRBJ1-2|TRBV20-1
CSAAERGNYGYTF
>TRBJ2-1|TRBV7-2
CASSLAAGNYNEQFF
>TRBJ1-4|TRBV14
CASSQVGDRNEKLFF
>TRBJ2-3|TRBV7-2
CASSLARDRLTDTQYF
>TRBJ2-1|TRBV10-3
CAIIAELHNEQFF
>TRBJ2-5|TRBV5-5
CASSLMTSVYQETQYF
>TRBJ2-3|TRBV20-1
CSAIIYYYTDTQYF
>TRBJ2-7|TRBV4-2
CAMGPGRLCWELYF
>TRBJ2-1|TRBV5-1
CASSSVGFNEQFF
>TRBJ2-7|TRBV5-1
CASSGSSGVTGEQYF
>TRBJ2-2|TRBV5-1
CASNRGDTGELFF
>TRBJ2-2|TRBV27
CASRRVKDTGELFF
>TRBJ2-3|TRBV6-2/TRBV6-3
CASSQLAGEEDTQYF
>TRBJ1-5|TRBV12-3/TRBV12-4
CASSLVNPDQPQHF
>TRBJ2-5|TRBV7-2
CASSLTPGHRATPQYF
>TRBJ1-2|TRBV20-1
CSASHTPDNYGYTF
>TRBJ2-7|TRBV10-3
CAIIATETYEQYF
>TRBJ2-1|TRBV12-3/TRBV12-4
CASSFRYNEQFF
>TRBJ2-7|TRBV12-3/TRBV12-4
CASSPWPGHEQYF
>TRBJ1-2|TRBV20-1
CSARDPGTGSDGYTF
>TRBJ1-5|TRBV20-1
CSARGAANQPQHF
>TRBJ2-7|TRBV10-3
CAIREGIGYEQYF
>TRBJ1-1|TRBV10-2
CASSAHGTLNTEAFF
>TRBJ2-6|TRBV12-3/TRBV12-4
CASRFSSGANVLTF
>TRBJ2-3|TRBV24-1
CATSDSRFPGDTQYF
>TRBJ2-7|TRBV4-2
CASSHRREVYEQYF
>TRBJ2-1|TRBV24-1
CATSAQPYNEQFF
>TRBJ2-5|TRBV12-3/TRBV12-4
CASSPRAHGETQYF
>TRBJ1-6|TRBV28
CASRVKGSPLHF
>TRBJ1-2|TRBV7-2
CASSLIQGYGYTF
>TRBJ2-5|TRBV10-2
CASSELVTGGETQYF
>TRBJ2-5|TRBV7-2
CASSFGSKETQYF
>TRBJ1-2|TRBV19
CASTLRDAGYPNYGYTF
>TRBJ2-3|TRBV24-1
CATSSTGGLGDTQYF
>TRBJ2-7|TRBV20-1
CSARGAASGSVEQYF